Below are 3 T cell receptor beta chains sequenced from a single sample in a study of T-cell memory formation after mild COVID-19 (dated by TCRdb to the early 2020s). Libraries were made using 5' RACE. The data were produced on an Illumina NovaSeq 6000. TCRdb reprocessing: public reads trimmed at Q25 with fastp, clones called with MiXCR, in-frame beta chains kept. Every entry covers one CDR3 protein and lists the most common genes and DNA from its rows. This sample is represented by roughly 180,000 distinct CDR3 sequences; 11% of them were singletons. The ten largest clones capture roughly 3.8% of the sample. Sequencing was performed on PBMCs or a T cell subset sorted from them (not recorded which). These receptor sequences come from a man younger than 35 who had mild COVID-19 (a few samples of this study predate the infection). The sample titles of this study are shuffled in the database, so cell type and time point are left out; the donor was told from shared clones.

The table lists this clonotype with a few counts. The V call is TRBV11-2, the J call TRBJ1-6; D perhaps matches TRBD1 (6 bases). The CDR3 is 15 residues long. Trimming shortened V by 1 base and J by 7 bases, and 11 bases separated the two germline ends. Germline CDR1 SGHAT, CDR2 FQNNGV. CDR3: CASSLGTGINSPLHF. In DNA form, the CDR3 reads TGTGCCAGCAGCTTAGGTACAGGGATAAATTCACCCCTCCACTTT.

The chain carries TRBV6-2 or TRBV6-3 and TRBJ2-1, with 13 bases identical to TRBD2. Germline values: CDR1 MNHEY, CDR2 SVGEGT. V was clipped by 8 bases and J by 0 bases; unmatched bases: 7. This CDR3 is 17 amino acids long. This CDR3 is CASRGLAGRSSYNEQFF. CDR3 coding DNA: TGTGCCAGCCGGGGACTAGCGGGACGGAGCTCCTACAATGAGCAGTTCTTC.

The chain joins TRBV6-1 to TRBJ2-7; 13 positions agree with TRBD2. Germline V gene lookup returns CDR1 MNHNS and CDR2 SASEGT. V trimming: 4 bases; J trimming: 5 bases; junction bases outside the gene matches: 5. This CDR3 is 15 amino acids long. The chain's CDR3 is CASSAGTSGVHEQYF. As DNA, the CDR3 is TGTGCCAGCAGTGCCGGGACTAGCGGGGTCCACGAGCAGTACTTC.